The 6 T cell receptor beta chains presented below share a single source sample, sequenced in a study of a mutant IDH1 vaccine in newly diagnosed glioma. Time point in this sample: baseline, week 1 (first vaccination visit). Treatment specified: pre-vaccination baseline after standard-of-care therapy. Only in-frame clones appear in the TCRdb table, and some are missing; sequencing was by immunoSEQ multiplex PCR. The table has tens of thousands of clones, 65% to 80% seen once. The sequenced sample was PBMCs, obtained from a glioma patient treated with radiotherapy, temozolomide or both. These receptors were taken from a woman aged 40 to 49 with glioma.

This clone was seen more than once but under ten times. This rearrangement joins TRBV30 to TRBJ1-1; unclear D gene. V lost 0 bases, J lost 6 bases, and 11 bases lay in between. The CDR3 is made up of 13 amino acids. Germline CDR1 reads GTSNPN; CDR2 reads SVGIG (reference sequence). The CDR3 bases are TGTGCCTGGAGTGTACGCCGGGGATCTGAAGCTTTCTTT. Translation gives CAWSVRRGSEAFF.

This sequence joins TRBV5-5 and TRBJ1-4; no clear D. There are 12 residues in the CDR3. Germline V lookup: CDR1 SGHKS, CDR2 YYEKEE (reference sequence). The ends were cut back, 4 bases at V and 12 bases at J, with 13 bases in the middle. The CDR3 protein is CASSPERRELFF. The CDR3 region has the DNA TGTGCCAGCAGCCCTGAGAGGAGGGAACTGTTTTTT.

This clone was observed a single time. At one of its ends the junction is not consistent with the germline gene, which may arise from a read error. The chain couples TRBV6-1 to TRBJ1-2; no definite D call. This CDR3 has 12 amino acids. CDR1 MNHNS and CDR2 SASEGT come from the germline V gene. In DNA form, the CDR3 reads TGTGCCAGCAGTGAACGGGAGACAAGCCGAGCCTTC. Its translation is CASSERETSRAF.

The V and J genes are TRBV30 and TRBJ2-7; D not resolved. With 3 bases removed from V and 6 bases from J, the gap between germline ends came to 9 bases. Germline V gene lookup returns CDR1 GTSNPN and CDR2 SVGIG (reference sequence). The CDR3 covers 11 residues. CDR3 sequence reads: CAWSPPGEQYF. The CDR3 region has the DNA TGTGCCTGGAGCCCCCCAGGCGAGCAGTACTTC. Filled out from reference TRBV30 and TRBJ2-7, the complete variable domain reads SQTIHQWPATLVQPVGSPLSLECTVEGTSNPNLYWYRQAAGRGLQLLFYSVGIGQISSEVPQNLSASRPQDRQFILSSKKLLLSDSGFYLCAWSPPGEQYFGPGTRLTVT.

The chain uses TRBV27 and TRBJ1-6; the D gene is possibly TRBD1 (5 bases). The germline V gene has CDR1 MNHEY and CDR2 SMNVEV (reference sequence). Trimming removed 2 bases from V and 7 bases from J, with 24 bases in between. This CDR3 spans 19 amino acids. The CDR3 sequence is CASSLIPPRVSFNNSPLHF. In DNA form, the CDR3 reads TGTGCCAGCAGTTTAATCCCCCCCAGGGTCTCTTTTAACAATTCACCCCTCCACTTT.

The J gene is TRBJ2-2, the V gene TRBV7-9, with D maybe TRBD2 (7 bases). Germline CDR1 SEHNR, CDR2 FQNEAQ (reference sequence). CDR3 length: 14 amino acids. Deletions cut 4 bases from V and 5 bases from J, with 11 bases between. CDR3 sequence: CASSYREGTGELFF. CDR3 DNA sequence: TGTGCCAGCAGCTACAGGGAGGGGACCGGGGAGCTGTTTTTT.